This passage covers 19 T cell receptor beta chains from one sample sequenced in a study of cytomegalovirus exposure and HLA in healthy donors. Primers included in the PCR were 60 Vbeta and 13 Jbeta primers. Assay used: immunoSEQ multiplex PCR; TCRdb lists only in-frame clones, some missing. The sample records about 140,000 clones, 70% to 80% being singletons. The material sequenced was PBMCs. These receptors originate from a woman in her fifties or sixties in good health and CMV-seropositive.

This clone was detected a few times. The chain links TRBV7-3 to TRBJ2-2; D perhaps matches TRBD1 (5 bases). This CDR3 is built from 17 residues. Germline V gives CDR1 SGHTA, CDR2 FQGTGA. The V and J ends lost 5 bases and 0 bases respectively, with 16 bases between them. CDR3: CASSGQAGSANTGELFF. The CDR3 DNA reads as TGTGCCAGCAGCGGGCAAGCAGGGTCGGCGAACACCGGGGAGCTGTTTTTT.

The CDR3 sequence is CASRNTGTNQPQHF. DNA for the CDR3: TGTGCCAGCAGAAATACAGGGACCAATCAGCCCCAGCATTTT. The chain recombines TRBV6-5 with TRBJ1-5; a possible D gene is TRBD1 (6 bases). V was trimmed by 6 bases and J by 3 bases, leaving 12 bases between them. This CDR3 contains 14 residues. Germline V gene data show CDR1 as MNHEY and CDR2 as SVGAGI.

The rearrangement uses TRBV2 and TRBJ2-1; 13 bases map to TRBD2. Losses at the gene ends were 7 bases for V and 5 bases for J; bases not matched to a gene: 5. Germline V gene lookup returns CDR1 SNHLY and CDR2 FYNNEI. This CDR3 has 15 amino acids. In DNA form, the CDR3 reads TGTGCCAGCACACTAGCGGGGGGGGAGAACAATGAGCAGTTCTTC. Translated, it gives CASTLAGGENNEQFF.

This chain connects TRBV15 to TRBJ1-5; 7 positions agree with TRBD1. Germline V gene data show CDR1 as LNHNV and CDR2 as YYDKDF (reference sequence). The CDR3 is made up of 18 amino acids. With 0 bases clipped from V and 1 base from J, the junction kept 9 bases outside the gene matches. The CDR3 sequence: CATSRDRGQGWSNQPQHF. Written as DNA, the CDR3 is TGTGCCACCAGCAGAGATAGGGGGCAGGGATGGAGCAATCAGCCCCAGCATTTT.

This clone was found a few times. The chain is built from TRBV7-2 and TRBJ1-2; a possible D gene is TRBD1 (6 bases). CDR1 is SGHTA and CDR2 is FQGNSA in the germline V gene. The CDR3 is made up of 14 amino acids. V lost 0 bases and J 3 bases, leaving 8 bases between the germline ends. CDR3 residues: CASSLAPGDYGYTF. CDR3 sequence (DNA): TGTGCCAGCAGCTTAGCGCCAGGGGACTATGGCTACACCTTC.

The chain carries TRBV5-6 and TRBJ1-1, with a tentative D call TRBD1 (6 bases). There are 17 residues in the CDR3. V dropped 1 base and J dropped 0 bases, with 16 bases sitting between them. CDR1 and CDR2 (germline): SGHDT, YYEEEE. CDR3 in amino acids: CASSLLDSDTMNTEAFF. Here the CDR3 DNA reads TGTGCCAGCAGCTTGCTGGACAGCGATACGATGAACACTGAAGCTTTCTTT.

This clone was seen more than once but under ten times. The rearrangement uses TRBV11-2 and TRBJ1-1; D is possibly TRBD1 (6 bases). From germline, CDR1 is SGHAT and CDR2 FQNNGV. This CDR3 contains 16 residues. V shed 1 base and J shed 3 bases, with 15 bases lying between them. The CDR3: CASSLAVWGGDTEAFF. DNA for the CDR3: TGTGCCAGCAGCTTAGCGGTCTGGGGGGGCGACACTGAAGCTTTCTTT.

V and J are TRBV7-2 and TRBJ2-2; tentatively, D is TRBD1 (5 bases). The germline V and J ends were trimmed by 1 base and 7 bases, with 16 bases remaining between them. The CDR3 contains 16 residues. CDR1 is SGHTA, CDR2 FQGNSA, per germline. For the CDR3, the DNA is TGTGCCAGCAGCTTAGAGCAGGGCGCCGTCGGCGGGGAGCTGTTTTTT. Translating gives CASSLEQGAVGGELFF.

The table lists this clone with a few counts. This chain uses TRBV7-9 with TRBJ2-3; D perhaps matches TRBD1 (6 bases). Trimming took 6 bases from V and 4 from J, leaving 17 bases between them. The CDR3 has 15 amino acids. Germline CDR1 is SEHNR and CDR2 is FQNEAQ (reference sequence). This chain's CDR3 is CASSSDSRGADTQYF. The CDR3 DNA sequence: TGTGCCAGCAGTTCGGACAGTCGAGGGGCAGATACGCAGTATTTT.

The V gene is TRBV5-5, the J gene TRBJ2-1, with unresolved D. Germline V gives CDR1 SGHKS, CDR2 YYEKEE (reference sequence). V was shortened by 1 base and J by 6 bases, with 14 bases between the two germline ends. The CDR3 consists of 15 residues. CDR3 in amino acids: CASSLFWVTTNEQFF. The DNA for the CDR3 is TGTGCCAGCAGCTTGTTCTGGGTGACAACCAATGAGCAGTTCTTC.

J is TRBJ1-2 and V is TRBV4-1; tentatively, D is TRBD1 (6 bases). Trimming cost V 0 bases and J 2 bases, with 13 bases left between them. Germline V gene data show CDR1 as MGHRA and CDR2 as YSYEKL. The CDR3 has 16 residues. This CDR3 is CASSQDGGRANYGYTF. The DNA for the CDR3 is TGCGCCAGCAGCCAAGATGGGGGCAGGGCAAACTATGGCTACACCTTC.

This clone was counted between two and nine times. V and J are TRBV4-2 and TRBJ1-5; TRBD1 agrees at 11 bases. J was trimmed by 4 bases and V by 4 bases; bases with no gene match: 6. Per the germline V gene, CDR1 is LGHNA and CDR2 is YNFKEQ. The CDR3 is made up of 16 amino acids. The CDR3 loop reads CASSPGGTGGNQPQHF. The CDR3 DNA sequence: TGTGCCAGCAGCCCGGGGGGGACAGGGGGTAATCAGCCCCAGCATTTT.

The CDR3 DNA follows: TGTGCCAGCAGCACCCCCGGGAGCTACGAGCAGTACTTC. It is translated as CASSTPGSYEQYF. The V call is TRBV11-2, the J call TRBJ2-5, with D tentatively TRBD2 (6 bases). TRBJ2-7 matches the DNA end more closely, so the J call is doubtful. The CDR3 length is 13 residues. The V gene's germline CDR1 is SGHAT and CDR2 FQNNGV.

This clone was counted a few times. The chain uses TRBV10-3 and TRBJ2-1, with 8 bases aligning to TRBD2. Looked up from germline, CDR1 is ENHRY and CDR2 is SYGVKD. The CDR3 covers 15 residues. J gave up 7 bases and V 9 bases, and 14 bases lay outside the gene matches. The CDR3 region is CAISSTSASGNEQFF. The CDR3 region has the DNA TGTGCCATTTCCTCGACTAGCGCTTCCGGGAATGAGCAGTTCTTC.

The sample holds one count of this clone. Other DNA sequences of this sample code for an identical CDR3. The V and J genes are TRBV27 and TRBJ1-1; D unresolved. The ends were cut back, 5 bases at V and 7 bases at J, with 14 bases in the middle. Germline V gene lookup returns CDR1 MNHEY and CDR2 SMNVEV (reference sequence). The CDR3 has 13 amino acids. CDR3 sequence (DNA): TGTGCCAGCAGTCTGGGCCAGGTTGGTGAAGCTTTCTTT. Its translation: CASSLGQVGEAFF.

The J gene is TRBJ2-2, the V gene TRBV30; D unresolved. The CDR3 extends over 13 amino acids. With 2 bases removed from V and 1 base from J, the gap between germline ends came to 5 bases. The germline CDR1 and CDR2 sequences are GTSNPN and SVGIG (reference sequence). The CDR3 nucleotides are TGTGCCTGGAGTCCACAGAACACCGGGGAGCTGTTTTTT. Protein: CAWSPQNTGELFF.

The chain combines TRBV28 with TRBJ2-7, with 11 bases aligning to TRBD1. The CDR3 contains 14 residues. Germline CDR1 and CDR2: MDHEN and SYDVKM. V dropped 7 bases and J dropped 1; count of bases not matched to a gene: 3. CDR3 DNA sequence: TGTGCCAGCAAGGGACAGGGGGAATCCTACGAGCAGTACTTC. It translates to CASKGQGESYEQYF.

This clone showed up just a few times. This sequence joins TRBV7-9 and TRBJ1-2; D call uncertain. The CDR3 sequence is 15 residues long. CDR1 SEHNR and CDR2 FQNEAQ come from the germline V gene (reference sequence). The V end lost 0 bases, the J end lost 4 bases, and 12 bases lay between the germline ends. The DNA of the CDR3 is TGTGCCAGCAGCTTAGCGTCGAGCGGAAGCTATGGCTACACCTTC. Amino acid sequence: CASSLASSGSYGYTF.

V and J are TRBV4-3 and TRBJ2-2, with 7 bases identical to TRBD2. CDR1 LGHNA and CDR2 YSLEER come from the germline V gene. The CDR3 sequence is 14 residues long. With V trimmed by 8 bases and J by 3 bases, 6 bases remained unmatched. The CDR3 spells CASAGEIDTGELFF. CDR3 DNA sequence: TGCGCCAGCGCGGGGGAAATTGACACCGGGGAGCTGTTTTTT.